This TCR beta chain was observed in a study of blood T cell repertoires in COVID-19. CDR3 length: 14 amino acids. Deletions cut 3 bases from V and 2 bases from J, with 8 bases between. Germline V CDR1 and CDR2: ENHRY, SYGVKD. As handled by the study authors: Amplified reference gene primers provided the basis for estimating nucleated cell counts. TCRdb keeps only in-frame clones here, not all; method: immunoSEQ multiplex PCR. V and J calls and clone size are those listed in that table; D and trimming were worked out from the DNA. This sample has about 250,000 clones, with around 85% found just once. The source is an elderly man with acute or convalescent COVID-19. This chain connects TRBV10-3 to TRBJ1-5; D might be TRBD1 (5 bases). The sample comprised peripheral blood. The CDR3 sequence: CAISERGGNQPQHF. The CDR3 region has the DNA TGTGCCATCAGTGAAAGGGGTGGCAATCAGCCCCAGCATTTT.